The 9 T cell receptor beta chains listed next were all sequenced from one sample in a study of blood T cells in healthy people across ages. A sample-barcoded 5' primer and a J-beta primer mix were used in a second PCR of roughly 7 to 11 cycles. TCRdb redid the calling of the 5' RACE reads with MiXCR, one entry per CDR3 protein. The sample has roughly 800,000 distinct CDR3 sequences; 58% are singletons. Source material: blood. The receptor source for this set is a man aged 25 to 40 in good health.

The CDR3 loop is CASSQGQTGEYEQYF. The CDR3 bases are TGCGCCAGCAGCCAAGGTCAAACAGGGGAGTACGAGCAGTACTTC. V usage is TRBV4-3 and J usage is TRBJ2-7, with 7 bases matching TRBD1. The V and J ends lost 1 base and 4 bases, in that order; junction bases with no gene match: 7. The CDR3 loop spans 15 amino acids. Germline V gene data show CDR1 as LGHNA and CDR2 as YSLEER.

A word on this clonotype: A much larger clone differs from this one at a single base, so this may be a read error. CDR3 amino acids: CTIGGLGGDTQYF. DNA of the CDR3: TGTACCATCGGGGGTTTGGGGGGCGATACGCAGTATTTT. This chain uses TRBV10-3 with TRBJ2-3; tentatively, D is TRBD1 or TRBD2 (6 bases each). CDR1 is ENHRY and CDR2 is SYGVKD in the germline V gene. There are 13 residues in the CDR3.

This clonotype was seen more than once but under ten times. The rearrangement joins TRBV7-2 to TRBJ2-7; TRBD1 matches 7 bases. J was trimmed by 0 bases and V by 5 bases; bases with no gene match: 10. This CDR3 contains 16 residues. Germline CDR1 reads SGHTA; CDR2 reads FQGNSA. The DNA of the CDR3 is TGTGCCAGCAGCATCACCGGGACAGCCCTCTCCTACGAGCAGTACTTC. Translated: CASSITGTALSYEQYF.

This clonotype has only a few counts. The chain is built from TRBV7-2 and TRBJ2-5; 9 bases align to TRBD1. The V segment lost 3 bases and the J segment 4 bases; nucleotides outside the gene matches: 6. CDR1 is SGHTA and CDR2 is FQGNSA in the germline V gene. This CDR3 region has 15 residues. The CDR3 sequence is CASSFVQGAGETQYF. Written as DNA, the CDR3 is TGTGCCAGCAGCTTCGTACAGGGGGCTGGAGAGACCCAGTACTTC. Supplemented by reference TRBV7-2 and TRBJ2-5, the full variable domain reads GAGVSQSPSNKVTEKGKDVELRCDPISGHTALYWYRQSLGQGLEFLIYFQGNSAPDKSGLPSDRFSAERTGGSVSTLTIQRTQQEDSAVYLCASSFVQGAGETQYFGPGTRLLVL.

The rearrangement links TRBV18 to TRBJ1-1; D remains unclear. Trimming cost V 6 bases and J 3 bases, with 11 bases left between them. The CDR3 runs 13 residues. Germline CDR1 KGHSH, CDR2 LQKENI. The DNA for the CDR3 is TGTGCCAGCTCCCGGTGGAGTGACACTGAAGCTTTCTTT. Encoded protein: CASSRWSDTEAFF.

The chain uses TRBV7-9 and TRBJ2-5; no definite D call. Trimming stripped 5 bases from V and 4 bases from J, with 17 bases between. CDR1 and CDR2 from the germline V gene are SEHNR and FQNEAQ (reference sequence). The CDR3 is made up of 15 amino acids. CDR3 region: CASSPSSVRVETQYF. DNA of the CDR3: TGTGCCAGCAGCCCCTCGTCGGTAAGAGTAGAGACCCAGTACTTC.

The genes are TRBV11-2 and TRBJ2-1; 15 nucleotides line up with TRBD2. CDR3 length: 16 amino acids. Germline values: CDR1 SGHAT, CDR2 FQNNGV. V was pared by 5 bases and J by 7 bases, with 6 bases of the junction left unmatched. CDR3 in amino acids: CASSRPGTSGRNEQFF. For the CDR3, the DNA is TGTGCCAGCAGCAGGCCCGGGACTAGCGGGAGGAATGAGCAGTTCTTC. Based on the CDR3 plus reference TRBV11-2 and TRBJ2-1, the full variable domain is EAGVAQSPRYKIIEKRQSVAFWCNPISGHATLYWYQQILGQGPKLLIQFQNNGVVDDSQLPKDRFSAERLKGVDSTLKIQPAKLEDSAVYLCASSRPGTSGRNEQFFGPGTRLTVL.

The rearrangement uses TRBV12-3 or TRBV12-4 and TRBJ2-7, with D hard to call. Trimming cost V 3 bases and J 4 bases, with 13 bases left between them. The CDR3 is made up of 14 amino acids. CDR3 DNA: TGTGCCAGCAGTTTCATGCGGCCGGCGTACGAGCAGTACTTC. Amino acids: CASSFMRPAYEQYF.

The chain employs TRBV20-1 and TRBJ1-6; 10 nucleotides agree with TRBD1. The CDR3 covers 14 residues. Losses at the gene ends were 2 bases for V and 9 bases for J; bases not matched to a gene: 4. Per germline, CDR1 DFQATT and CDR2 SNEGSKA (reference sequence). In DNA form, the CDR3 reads TGCAGTGCTAGAAAAGGACAGGGGGGTTCACCCCTCCACTTT. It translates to CSARKGQGGSPLHF.